This TCR beta chain appears in the sequencing data of a study of blood T cell repertoires in COVID-19 (dated by TCRdb to 2020 to 2021). About the investigation overall: Samples covering the acute and convalescent phases of COVID-19 were provided by collaborators in the United States, Italy and Spain. Nearly every sample came with metadata listing a de-identified subject ID, COVID-19 status, age in years and sex. Subjects who had been exposed to COVID-19, were actively infected with it, or had recovered from it provided the deeply sampled blood TCRbeta repertoires that made up the dataset. Where available, HLA class I and class II types were obtained from metadata supplied by the sample provider rather than from assay-based typing. The samples were drawn from the first 160 participants of the ongoing ImmuneRACE study and from 1,254 subjects provided by 6 global collaborators. The prospective study material was composed of cDNA or gDNA derived from T cells, B-cell-depleted T cells, or PBMCs. The repertoires were made available in a free public database intended to serve as a resource for research on the immune response to SARS-CoV-2.

The CDR3 starts with the cysteine, ends with the phenylalanine, and has 17 residues. The CDR3 DNA has 51 bases and is translated from base 1. For CDR1 and CDR2, the germline V gene (reference sequence) lists SEHNR and FQNEAQ. From V the trimming removes 6 bases and from J it removes 0 bases, while the gene matches leave 11 bases of the junction unaccounted for. Study-wide conclusions, independent of this receptor: The quantity of clinical and demographic metadata differed by source and by participant and was supplied without curation.

In the case of this clone: The target of this receptor is not known. No much larger clone is present one base from it, and per-base qualities are unavailable.

The collaborating institutions used their own protocols to collect whole blood in K2EDTA tubes. Collaborator samples were shipped for TCRbeta analysis as frozen whole blood, isolated PBMCs, or DNA extracted from either sample type. TCRbeta CDR3 regions were amplified from genomic DNA by means of the immunoSEQ Assay, a bias-controlled multiplex PCR. Per the source publication's procedure: Within the assay, amplification of reference gene primers was used to estimate how many nucleated cells each sample contained. To quantify the absolute abundance of each unique TCRbeta CDR3 rearrangement, sequence reads were collapsed and filtered. For each sample, productive Simpson clonality was calculated by taking the square root of Simpson's diversity index across productive rearrangements. TCRdb's version of the immuneACCESS table is confined to in-frame rearrangements and falls short of the full clone set. An unresolved V gene accounts for under half of the shortfall where checked; the remainder is of unknown origin. V and J calls and clone size come straight from that table; D and trimming were deduced from the DNA. The sample records fewer than 120,000 clones, under 75% of which are singletons. The ten most abundant clones make up more than 7.5% of the sample.

The source is a woman aged 55-75 years with acute or convalescent COVID-19. Rearrangement joined TRBV7-9 to TRBJ1-3; TRBD1 fits 7 bases in the junction. Material: peripheral blood. The CDR3 region: CASRPTGTASSGNTIYF. The DNA sequence is as follows: TGTGCCAGCAGACCCACCGGGACAGCAAGCTCTGGAAACACCATATATTTT.